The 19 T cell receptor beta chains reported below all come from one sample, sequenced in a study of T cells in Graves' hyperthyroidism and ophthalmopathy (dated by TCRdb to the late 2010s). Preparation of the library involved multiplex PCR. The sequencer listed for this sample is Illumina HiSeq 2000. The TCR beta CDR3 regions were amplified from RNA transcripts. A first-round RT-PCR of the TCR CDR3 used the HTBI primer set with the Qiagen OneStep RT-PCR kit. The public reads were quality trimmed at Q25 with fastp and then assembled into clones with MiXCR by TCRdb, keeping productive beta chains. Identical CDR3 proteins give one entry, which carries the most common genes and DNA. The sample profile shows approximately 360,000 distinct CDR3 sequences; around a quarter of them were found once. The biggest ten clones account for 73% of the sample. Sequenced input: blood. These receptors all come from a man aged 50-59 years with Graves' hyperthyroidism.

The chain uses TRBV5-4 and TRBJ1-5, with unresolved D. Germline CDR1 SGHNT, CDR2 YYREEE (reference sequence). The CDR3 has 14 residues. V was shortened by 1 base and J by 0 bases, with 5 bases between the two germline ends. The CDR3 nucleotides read TGTGCCAGCAGCTTGCCCGGTAGCAATCAGCCCCAGCATTTT. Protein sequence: CASSLPGSNQPQHF.

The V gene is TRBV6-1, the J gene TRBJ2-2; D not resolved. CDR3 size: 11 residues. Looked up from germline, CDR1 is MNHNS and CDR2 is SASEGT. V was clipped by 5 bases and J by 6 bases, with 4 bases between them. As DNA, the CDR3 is TGTGCCAGCAGTTCGGCCGGGGAGCTGTTTTTT. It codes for CASSSAGELFF.

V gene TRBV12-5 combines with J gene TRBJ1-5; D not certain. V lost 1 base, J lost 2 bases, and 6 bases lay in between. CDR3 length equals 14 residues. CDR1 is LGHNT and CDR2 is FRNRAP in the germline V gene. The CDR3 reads CASGLEVGNQPQHF. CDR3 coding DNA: TGTGCTAGTGGTTTGGAAGTAGGCAATCAGCCCCAGCATTTT.

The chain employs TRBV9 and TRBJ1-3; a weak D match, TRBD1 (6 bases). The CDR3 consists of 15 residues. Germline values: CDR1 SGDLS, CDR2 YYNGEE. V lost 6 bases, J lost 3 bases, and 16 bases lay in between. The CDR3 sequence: CASTAEGGNGNTIYF. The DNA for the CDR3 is TGTGCCAGCACCGCCGAAGGGGGTAATGGAAACACCATATATTTT.

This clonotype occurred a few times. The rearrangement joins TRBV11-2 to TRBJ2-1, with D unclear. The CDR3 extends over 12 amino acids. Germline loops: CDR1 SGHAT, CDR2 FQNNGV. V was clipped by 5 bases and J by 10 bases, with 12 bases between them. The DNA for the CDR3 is TGTGCCAGCAGCCAATTGGTTACCGAGCAGTTCTTC. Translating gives CASSQLVTEQFF.

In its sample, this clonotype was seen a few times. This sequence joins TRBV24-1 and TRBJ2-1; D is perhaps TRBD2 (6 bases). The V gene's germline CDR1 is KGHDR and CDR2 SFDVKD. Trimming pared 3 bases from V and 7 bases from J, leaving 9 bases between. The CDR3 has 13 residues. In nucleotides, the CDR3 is TGTGCCACCAGTGATCCGGGACTTAATGAGCAGTTCTTC. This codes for CATSDPGLNEQFF.

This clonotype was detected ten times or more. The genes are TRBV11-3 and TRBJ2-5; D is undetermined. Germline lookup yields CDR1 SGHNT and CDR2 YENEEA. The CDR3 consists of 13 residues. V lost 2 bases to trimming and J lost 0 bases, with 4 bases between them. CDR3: CASSLQNQETQYF. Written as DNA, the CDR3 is TGTGCCAGCAGCTTACAAAACCAAGAGACCCAGTACTTC.

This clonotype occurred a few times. CDR3 amino acids: CASSRLSGDTQYF. CDR3 in DNA: TGTGCCAGCAGCCGTCTGTCCGGAGATACGCAGTATTTT. The chain joins TRBV7-7 to TRBJ2-3; no reliable D call. Germline V gene lookup returns CDR1 SSHAT and CDR2 FNYEAQ (reference sequence). V dropped 5 bases and J dropped 5 bases, with 11 bases sitting between them. This CDR3 spans 13 amino acids.

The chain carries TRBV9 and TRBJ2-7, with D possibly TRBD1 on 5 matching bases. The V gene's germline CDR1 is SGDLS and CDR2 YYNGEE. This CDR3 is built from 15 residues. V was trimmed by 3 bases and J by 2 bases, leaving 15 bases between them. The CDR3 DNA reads TGTGCCAGCAGCGAGGGGCCCCTGTCGGCCTACGAGCAGTACTTC. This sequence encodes CASSEGPLSAYEQYF.

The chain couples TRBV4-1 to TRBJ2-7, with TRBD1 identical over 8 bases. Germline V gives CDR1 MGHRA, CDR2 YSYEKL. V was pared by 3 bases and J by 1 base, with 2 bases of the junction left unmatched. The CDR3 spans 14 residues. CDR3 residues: CASSQRDRSYEQYF. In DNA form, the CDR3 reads TGCGCCAGCAGCCAGAGGGACAGGTCCTACGAGCAGTACTTC.

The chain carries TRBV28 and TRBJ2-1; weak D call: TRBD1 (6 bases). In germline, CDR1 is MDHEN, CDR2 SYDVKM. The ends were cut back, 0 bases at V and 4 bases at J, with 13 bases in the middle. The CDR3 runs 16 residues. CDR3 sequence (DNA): TGTGCCAGCAGTTTATGGGGACAAGGAAATTACAATGAGCAGTTCTTC. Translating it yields CASSLWGQGNYNEQFF.

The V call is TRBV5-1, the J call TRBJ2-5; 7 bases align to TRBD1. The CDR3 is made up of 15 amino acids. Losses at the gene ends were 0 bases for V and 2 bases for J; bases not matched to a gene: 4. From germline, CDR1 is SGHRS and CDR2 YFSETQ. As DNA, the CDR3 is TGCGCCAGCAGCTTGGGACAGGGCCTACAAGAGACCCAGTACTTC. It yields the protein CASSLGQGLQETQYF.

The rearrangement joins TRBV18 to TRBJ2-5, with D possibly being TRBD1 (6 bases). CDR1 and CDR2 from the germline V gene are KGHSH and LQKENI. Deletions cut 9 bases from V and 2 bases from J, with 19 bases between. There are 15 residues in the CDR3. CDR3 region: CASRPRGTPQETQYF. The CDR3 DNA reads TGTGCCAGTCGACCGAGAGGGACACCACAAGAGACCCAGTACTTC.

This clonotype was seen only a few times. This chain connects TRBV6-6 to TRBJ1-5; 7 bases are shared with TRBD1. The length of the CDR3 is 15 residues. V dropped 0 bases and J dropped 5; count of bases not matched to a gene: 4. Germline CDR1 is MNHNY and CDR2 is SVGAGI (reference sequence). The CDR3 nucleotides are TGTGCCAGCAGTTACTCGCGGGACAGCTATCAGCCCCAGCATTTT. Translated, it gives CASSYSRDSYQPQHF.

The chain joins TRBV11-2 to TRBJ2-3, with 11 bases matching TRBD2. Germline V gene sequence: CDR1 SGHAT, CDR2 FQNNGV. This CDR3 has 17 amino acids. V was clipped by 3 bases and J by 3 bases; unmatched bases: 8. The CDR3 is CASSFSSGRMRTDTQYF. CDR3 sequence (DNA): TGTGCCAGCAGCTTCTCTAGCGGGAGGATGAGGACAGATACGCAGTATTTT.

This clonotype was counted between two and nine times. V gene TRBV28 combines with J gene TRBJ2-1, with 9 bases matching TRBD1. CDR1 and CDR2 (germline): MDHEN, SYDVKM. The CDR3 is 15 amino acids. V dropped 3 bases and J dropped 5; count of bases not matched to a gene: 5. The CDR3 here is CASSLGGQGNNEQFF. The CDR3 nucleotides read TGTGCCAGCAGTTTGGGGGGACAGGGAAACAATGAGCAGTTCTTC.

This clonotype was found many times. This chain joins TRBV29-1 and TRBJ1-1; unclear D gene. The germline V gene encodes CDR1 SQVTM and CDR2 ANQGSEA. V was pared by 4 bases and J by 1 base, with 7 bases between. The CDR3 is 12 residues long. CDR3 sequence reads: CSVVPGNTEAFF. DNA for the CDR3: TGCAGCGTTGTTCCGGGGAACACTGAAGCTTTCTTT.

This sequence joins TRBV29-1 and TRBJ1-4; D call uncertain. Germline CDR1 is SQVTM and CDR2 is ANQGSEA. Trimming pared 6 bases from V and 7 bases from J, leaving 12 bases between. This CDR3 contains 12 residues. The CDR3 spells CSVGGTGEKLFF. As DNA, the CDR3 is TGCAGCGTGGGAGGAACTGGTGAAAAACTGTTTTTT.

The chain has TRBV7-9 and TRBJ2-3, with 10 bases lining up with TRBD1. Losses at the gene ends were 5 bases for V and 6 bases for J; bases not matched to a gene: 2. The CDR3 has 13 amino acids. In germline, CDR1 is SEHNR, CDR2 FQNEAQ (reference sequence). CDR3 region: CASSVDRGDTQYF. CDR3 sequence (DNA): TGTGCCAGCAGCGTGGACAGGGGGGATACGCAGTATTTT.